Presented here are 21 T cell receptor beta chains from one specimen sequenced in a study of early T cells in non-severe SARS-CoV-2 infection. A single record per CDR3 protein comes from TCRdb applying MiXCR to the 5' RACE reads. The sample carries about 41,000 distinct CDR3 sequences, roughly 10% recorded once. The sample was whole blood. These receptors were obtained from an adult who was a healthcare worker with PCR-confirmed SARS-CoV-2 infection or an uninfected control (not recorded which).

The chain employs TRBV7-2 and TRBJ2-2; TRBD1 agrees at 9 bases. CDR3 length: 14 amino acids. The V gene's germline CDR1 is SGHTA and CDR2 FQGNSA. V shed 10 bases and J 3 bases; nucleotides not matched to a gene: 6. CDR3 DNA sequence: TGTGCCAAGACACAGGGGGCGGACACCGGGGAGCTGTTTTTT. Translating it yields CAKTQGADTGELFF.

The table lists this clonotype with many counts. V usage is TRBV19 and J usage is TRBJ2-7, with 7 bases identical to TRBD2. The CDR3 runs 14 residues. The J segment lost 2 bases and the V segment lost 5 bases, leaving 6 bases of the junction unmatched. In germline, CDR1 is LNHDA, CDR2 SQIVND (reference sequence). The CDR3 DNA follows: TGTGCCAGTAGTCCCCAGGGAGGGGCCTACGAGCAGTACTTC. Amino acids: CASSPQGGAYEQYF.

This clonotype was recorded many times. V gene TRBV18 combines with J gene TRBJ1-1; possibly TRBD1 for D (5 bases). CDR3 length: 13 residues. Looked up from germline, CDR1 is KGHSH and CDR2 is LQKENI. V was pared by 2 bases and J by 1 base, with 5 bases between. The CDR3 bases are TGTGCCAGCTCACCAACAGGGAACACTGAAGCTTTCTTT. Protein sequence: CASSPTGNTEAFF.

In its sample, this clonotype was seen many times. This chain uses TRBV7-3 with TRBJ2-1; perhaps D is TRBD1 or TRBD2 (5 bases each). The CDR3 contains 16 residues. CDR1 is SGHTA, CDR2 FQGTGA, per germline. The V gene lost 5 bases and the J gene lost 2 bases, with 16 bases spanning the gap. The CDR3, as DNA: TGTGCCAGCAGCACTTCGGGGCGGGCCGCCTACAATGAGCAGTTCTTC. Protein product: CASSTSGRAAYNEQFF.

This clonotype has at least ten counts. The rearrangement joins TRBV7-2 to TRBJ1-4; D possibly corresponds to TRBD1 (5 bases). Trimming removed 5 bases from V and 6 bases from J, with 16 bases in between. Germline CDR1 reads SGHTA; CDR2 reads FQGNSA. The length of the CDR3 is 15 residues. The CDR3 sequence: CASSPRGQGYEKLFF. The CDR3 coding sequence is TGTGCCAGCAGCCCAAGAGGGCAGGGATATGAAAAACTGTTTTTT.

The gene calls are TRBV29-1 and TRBJ2-4; 7 bases map to TRBD2. There are 15 residues in the CDR3. The germline CDR1 and CDR2 sequences are SQVTM and ANQGSEA. After removal of 6 bases from V and 0 bases from J, the junction contained 8 bases not matched to a gene. This chain's CDR3 is CSVGGGTVAKNIQYF. CDR3 DNA sequence: TGCAGCGTCGGGGGAGGGACGGTAGCCAAAAACATTCAGTACTTC.

In its sample, this clonotype was seen a few times. The V call is TRBV5-6, the J call TRBJ1-5, with a weak D call TRBD1 (5 bases). In germline, CDR1 is SGHDT, CDR2 YYEEEE. This CDR3 has 15 residues. Trimming took 2 bases from V and 5 from J, leaving 14 bases between them. The CDR3, as DNA: TGTGCCAGCAGCTTTTACCAGGGATACCATCAGCCCCAGCATTTT. It codes for CASSFYQGYHQPQHF.

Turning to this clonotype: With a much larger clone just one base away, this may be a read error. This chain joins TRBV15 and TRBJ2-3, with D possibly matching TRBD1 (6 bases). The CDR3 is 16 amino acids. Germline-derived CDR1 and CDR2 are LNHNV and YYDKDF (reference sequence). V lost 8 bases and J lost 4, with 22 bases in between. DNA for the CDR3: TGTGCCACCGAACCCCCGGGACATGGGTTTCCAGATACGCAGTATTTT. This gives the protein CATEPPGHGFPDTQYF.

This clonotype has at least ten counts. The rearrangement joins TRBV30 to TRBJ1-5; 7 bases agree with TRBD1. The CDR3 is 12 residues long. Germline CDR1 reads GTSNPN; CDR2 reads SVGIG (reference sequence). Trimming took 0 bases from V and 8 from J; bases not matched to a gene: 1. The CDR3 coding sequence is TGTGCCTGGAGTGTACAGGGGAAGCCCCAGCATTTT. Protein: CAWSVQGKPQHF. Variable domain in full (rest from reference TRBV30 and TRBJ1-5): SQTIHQWPATLVQPVGSPLSLECTVEGTSNPNLYWYRQAAGRGLQLLFYSVGIGQISSEVPQNLSASRPQDRQFILSSKKLLLSDSGFYLCAWSVQGKPQHFGDGTRLSIL.

This chain links TRBV21-1 with TRBJ2-2; no check of the table's D call, TRBD2, against the DNA was made. TRBV21-1 is shown as a pseudogene. This CDR3 is built from 18 residues. As DNA, the CDR3 is TGTGCCAGCAGCAAAGCCCGACTGCGGGGAACGGACACCGGGGAGCTGTTTTTT. It yields the protein CASSKARLRGTDTGELFF.

This clonotype was picked up many times. V usage is TRBV7-2 and J usage is TRBJ2-3; D perhaps matches TRBD2 (6 bases). Germline CDR1 and CDR2: SGHTA and FQGNSA. The V end lost 4 bases, the J end lost 1 base, and 18 bases lay between the germline ends. CDR3 size: 17 residues. The CDR3 DNA reads as TGTGCCAGCAGCTCGCCGACTAGATTCGGGGGCACAGATACGCAGTATTTT. Translation gives CASSSPTRFGGTDTQYF.

This clonotype was observed a handful of times. This chain uses TRBV6-1 with TRBJ2-1, with TRBD1 identical over 8 bases. The CDR3 is made up of 15 amino acids. Germline values: CDR1 MNHNS, CDR2 SASEGT. Unmatched junction bases numbered 4, after V lost 1 base and J lost 5 bases. The CDR3 nucleotides are TGTGCCAGCAGTGAAGGGACAGGGAGTCACAATGAGCAGTTCTTC. Amino acid sequence: CASSEGTGSHNEQFF.

Of note for this clonotype: A read error is possible here, since a much larger clone lies one base away. CDR3 coding DNA: TGTGCCAGCATCGGGAACTCCTACGAGCAGTACTTC. This translates into CASIGNSYEQYF. V gene TRBV9 combines with J gene TRBJ2-7; D possibly corresponds to TRBD2 (5 bases). The CDR3 sequence is 12 residues long. With 6 bases removed from V and 0 bases from J, the gap between germline ends came to 7 bases. Per the germline V gene, CDR1 is SGDLS and CDR2 is YYNGEE.

This clonotype was detected only a few times. V usage is TRBV19 and J usage is TRBJ2-2, with 10 positions matching TRBD1. V trimming: 2 bases; J trimming: 5 bases; junction bases outside the gene matches: 5. CDR3 length: 16 residues. Germline V gives CDR1 LNHDA, CDR2 SQIVND (reference sequence). CDR3 sequence (DNA): TGTGCCAGTAGTATACCCCCGGGACAGGGGACCGGGGAGCTGTTTTTT. It yields the protein CASSIPPGQGTGELFF.

This clonotype was found a few times. This chain joins TRBV27 and TRBJ2-3, with D hard to call. The CDR3 runs to 14 residues. The V gene's germline CDR1 is MNHEY and CDR2 SMNVEV (reference sequence). Trimming stripped 5 bases from V and 5 bases from J, with 14 bases between. The CDR3 sequence: CASSQLVARDTQYF. CDR3 bases: TGTGCCAGCAGTCAGCTCGTAGCACGAGATACGCAGTATTTT.

This clonotype has a handful of counts. This chain links TRBV6-1 with TRBJ2-1, with a tentative D call TRBD2 (6 bases). Germline assignment: CDR1 MNHNS and CDR2 SASEGT. The ends were cut back, 4 bases at V and 6 bases at J, with 10 bases in the middle. The CDR3 has 13 amino acids. CDR3 region: CASSGGVINEQFF. In DNA, the CDR3 is TGTGCCAGCAGTGGGGGGGTCATCAATGAGCAGTTCTTC.

The chain uses TRBV7-2 and TRBJ2-7; TRBD2 agrees at 7 bases. Per the germline V gene, CDR1 is SGHTA and CDR2 is FQGNSA. Trimming cost V 5 bases and J 3 bases; bases outside gene matches: 7. This CDR3 contains 14 residues. In DNA form, the CDR3 reads TGTGCCAGCAGCCCGGGGAGGGGAAGCTACGAGCAGTACTTC. As protein: CASSPGRGSYEQYF.

This clonotype was seen only a few times. The chain combines TRBV29-1 with TRBJ1-1; D is uncertain. Per germline, CDR1 SQVTM and CDR2 ANQGSEA. CDR3 length: 12 amino acids. V lost 5 bases, J lost 1 base, and 8 bases lay in between. The CDR3 DNA sequence: TGCAGCGTTTCCGACGGGAACACTGAAGCTTTCTTT. Translating it yields CSVSDGNTEAFF.

The chain uses TRBV19 and TRBJ1-5; D uncertain. V gave up 2 bases and J gave up 4 bases, with 9 bases separating them. The CDR3 length is 14 residues. Germline V gene data show CDR1 as LNHDA and CDR2 as SQIVND (reference sequence). Here the CDR3 reads CASSIMGSNQPQHF. DNA for the CDR3: TGTGCCAGTAGTATAATGGGTTCTAATCAGCCCCAGCATTTT.

The chain uses TRBV24-1 and TRBJ2-5, with D maybe TRBD1 (6 bases). The V gene lost 0 bases and the J gene lost 2 bases, with 15 bases spanning the gap. CDR3 length: 17 amino acids. Germline V gives CDR1 KGHDR, CDR2 SFDVKD. CDR3 coding DNA: TGTGCCACCAGTGATTTGGTGGGGGCGGACGTACAAGAGACCCAGTACTTC. Translated: CATSDLVGADVQETQYF.

This rearrangement joins TRBV29-1 to TRBJ1-5; 7 positions agree with TRBD1. The CDR3 loop spans 13 amino acids. Trimming at V came to 6 bases and at J to 3 bases, leaving 5 bases not matched to a gene. CDR1 SQVTM and CDR2 ANQGSEA come from the germline V gene. The CDR3 loop reads CSVAGTVNQPQHF. The CDR3 bases are TGCAGCGTGGCCGGGACAGTCAATCAGCCCCAGCATTTT.